These 30 T cell receptor beta chains came from one sample sequenced in a study of OX40 agonist ivuxolimab in advanced cancers. Method: immunoSEQ multiplex PCR; TCRdb's copy keeps in-frame clones and lacks some. The sample shows 100,000 or so clones, approximately 90% of them seen only once. The sequencing used CD4+ or CD8+ T cells sorted from blood, collected in a trial of the OX40 agonist ivuxolimab. The source is an adult with an advanced solid tumor such as melanoma, head and neck, liver or kidney cancer.

The chain carries TRBV28 and TRBJ2-4; D gene ambiguous. The V and J ends lost 4 bases and 1 base respectively, with 8 bases between them. Germline V gives CDR1 MDHEN, CDR2 SYDVKM. The length of the CDR3 is 14 residues. CDR3 loop: CASSWGGAKNIQYF. The CDR3 coding sequence is TGTGCCAGCAGTTGGGGTGGGGCCAAAAACATTCAGTACTTC.

The chain links TRBV5-1 to TRBJ1-5; unclear D gene. This CDR3 region has 10 residues. Germline assignment: CDR1 SGHRS and CDR2 YFSETQ. Trimming removed 5 bases from V and 7 bases from J, with 4 bases in between. CDR3 DNA sequence: TGCGCCAGCAGTTGGCAGCCCCAGCATTTT. It codes for CASSWQPQHF.

V gene TRBV4-3 combines with J gene TRBJ2-7; TRBD2 matches at 7 bases. The germline CDR1 and CDR2 sequences are LGHNA and YSLEER. This CDR3 region has 16 residues. With 1 base clipped from V and 2 bases from J, the junction kept 8 bases outside the gene matches. The CDR3 loop is CASSQGPSGGAYEQYF. The CDR3 DNA is TGCGCCAGCAGCCAAGGCCCCTCGGGAGGTGCCTACGAGCAGTACTTC.

V and J are TRBV5-1 and TRBJ2-2; D gene unclear. The CDR3 is 12 residues long. Germline CDR1 is SGHRS and CDR2 is YFSETQ. The germline V and J ends were trimmed by 2 bases and 9 bases, with 8 bases remaining between them. The DNA of the CDR3 is TGCGCCAGCAGCTTTCAAGATCGGGAGCTGTTTTTT. It codes for CASSFQDRELFF.

This chain uses TRBV29-1 with TRBJ2-1; D remains unclear. Looked up from germline, CDR1 is SQVTM and CDR2 is ANQGSEA. Between the trimmed V and J ends, which lost 3 bases and 2 bases, there was a span of 11 bases. There are 14 residues in the CDR3. Written as DNA, the CDR3 is TGCAGCGTTGAGTTGCGTAGACCCTACAATGAGCAGTTCTTC. Its protein is CSVELRRPYNEQFF.

The rearrangement uses TRBV2 and TRBJ2-3; no reliable D call. V lost 8 bases and J 9 bases, leaving 6 bases between the germline ends. CDR3 length equals 9 residues. The germline V gene has CDR1 SNHLY and CDR2 FYNNEI. The CDR3 region has the DNA TGTGCCAGCTCGAACACGCAGTATTTT. Encoded protein: CASSNTQYF.

This chain uses TRBV5-1 with TRBJ1-1; a weak D match, TRBD1 (5 bases). This CDR3 spans 13 amino acids. Between the trimmed V and J ends, which lost 4 bases and 0 bases, there was a span of 7 bases. Per germline, CDR1 SGHRS and CDR2 YFSETQ. CDR3 loop: CASSPGLNTEAFF. As DNA, the CDR3 is TGCGCCAGCAGCCCGGGGCTGAACACTGAAGCTTTCTTT.

The chain is built from TRBV19 and TRBJ2-7; 7 bases match TRBD2. Germline V gene lookup returns CDR1 LNHDA and CDR2 SQIVND (reference sequence). Germline trimming cut 5 bases from V and 3 bases from J; bases unmatched to any gene: 10. This CDR3 is 15 amino acids long. CDR3 protein: CASSSRRGGDYEQYF. DNA for the CDR3: TGTGCCAGTAGTTCCAGACGGGGAGGGGACTACGAGCAGTACTTC. The full variable domain, completed using reference TRBV19 and TRBJ2-7, is DGGITQSPKYLFRKEGQNVTLSCEQNLNHDAMYWYRQDPGQGLRLIYYSQIVNDFQKGDIAEGYSVSREKKESFPLTVTSAQKNPTAFYLCASSSRRGGDYEQYFGPGTRLTVT.

The rearrangement joins TRBV30 to TRBJ2-1; D unclear. The V gene lost 0 bases and the J gene lost 2 bases, with 11 bases spanning the gap. Germline CDR1 and CDR2: GTSNPN and SVGIG (reference sequence). The CDR3 has 15 amino acids. The CDR3 nucleotides read TGTGCCTGGAGTGTATCGGGCACCACCTACAATGAGCAGTTCTTC. Encoded protein: CAWSVSGTTYNEQFF.

The chain employs TRBV6-5 and TRBJ2-5, with 7 bases fitting TRBD2. Judging by the DNA end, TRBJ2-7 fits better; the J call may be wrong. CDR3 length: 13 amino acids. From germline, CDR1 is MNHEY and CDR2 SVGAGI. The CDR3 loop reads CASSYRGLNEQYF. CDR3 in DNA: TGTGCCAGCAGTTATCGGGGACTAAACGAGCAGTACTTC.

This clone was recorded a few times. The V and J genes are TRBV7-9 and TRBJ1-1, with D hard to call. This CDR3 contains 13 residues. Trimming took 1 base from V and 8 from J, leaving 11 bases between them. Germline V gene sequence: CDR1 SEHNR, CDR2 FQNEAQ (reference sequence). The CDR3, as DNA: TGTGCCAGCAGCTTAGGTGTGCAGATCGAAGCTTTCTTT. Amino acid sequence: CASSLGVQIEAFF. Full variable domain (missing parts from reference TRBV7-9 and TRBJ1-1): DTGVSQNPRHKITKRGQNVTFRCDPISEHNRLYWYRQTLGQGPEFLTYFQNEAQLEKSRLLSDRFSAERPKGSFSTLEIQRTEQGDSAMYLCASSLGVQIEAFFGQGTRLTVV.

This chain uses TRBV4-2 with TRBJ2-1; 13 bases are a match to TRBD2. The V gene's germline CDR1 is LGHNA and CDR2 YNFKEQ. This CDR3 has 15 amino acids. With V trimmed by 2 bases and J by 8 bases, 3 bases remained unmatched. CDR3 loop: CASSQTSGREDEQFF. DNA for the CDR3: TGTGCCAGCAGCCAAACTAGCGGGAGGGAAGATGAGCAGTTCTTC.

The V gene is TRBV11-2, the J gene TRBJ2-6; D may be TRBD2 (5 bases). The CDR3 loop spans 19 amino acids. Germline V lookup: CDR1 SGHAT, CDR2 FQNNGV. Trimming pared 2 bases from V and 2 bases from J, leaving 19 bases between. CDR3 bases: TGTGCCAGCAGCTTAAAGATGTCGCGTCGGGATCCTGGGGCCAACGTCCTGACTTTC. This codes for CASSLKMSRRDPGANVLTF.

The chain is built from TRBV6-4 and TRBJ1-5, with TRBD1 as a possible D gene (6 bases). Germline-derived CDR1 and CDR2 are MRHNA and SNTAGT. The V gene lost 2 bases and the J gene lost 1 base, with 12 bases spanning the gap. This CDR3 contains 16 residues. This chain's CDR3 is CASSDGGGGSNQPQHF. In DNA form, the CDR3 reads TGTGCCAGCAGTGACGGGGGCGGGGGGAGCAATCAGCCCCAGCATTTT.

V usage is TRBV4-1 and J usage is TRBJ2-6, with D perhaps matching TRBD1 or TRBD2 (7 bases each). Germline V gives CDR1 MGHRA, CDR2 YSYEKL. The CDR3 spans 18 residues. V was trimmed by 4 bases and J by 0 bases, leaving 16 bases between them. Written as DNA, the CDR3 is TGCGCCAGCAGCCCAGCGGGACAGAGACTCTCTGGGGCCAACGTCCTGACTTTC. The encoded protein is CASSPAGQRLSGANVLTF.

The V gene is TRBV15, the J gene TRBJ2-3, with D maybe TRBD2 (5 bases). The CDR3 is 13 amino acids. CDR1 is LNHNV, CDR2 YYDKDF, per germline (reference sequence). With 8 bases removed from V and 0 bases from J, the gap between germline ends came to 9 bases. Written as DNA, the CDR3 is TGTGCCACCCGGGAAACTAGCACAGATACGCAGTATTTT. Residues: CATRETSTDTQYF.

The count of this clone is one. The V gene is TRBV5-4, the J gene TRBJ2-5; the D is unclear. This CDR3 spans 14 amino acids. Per germline, CDR1 SGHNT and CDR2 YYREEE (reference sequence). V was clipped by 5 bases and J by 1 base, with 12 bases between them. CDR3 in DNA: TGTGCCAGCAGGTCGTCCGACACCCAAGAGACCCAGTACTTC. Protein: CASRSSDTQETQYF.

This chain connects TRBV27 to TRBJ2-1; 8 nucleotides agree with TRBD2. Per germline, CDR1 MNHEY and CDR2 SMNVEV (reference sequence). J gave up 2 bases and V 6 bases, and 3 bases lay outside the gene matches. This CDR3 contains 14 residues. The CDR3 sequence is CASRVSGAYNEQFF. CDR3 DNA sequence: TGTGCCAGCAGGGTTAGCGGGGCCTACAATGAGCAGTTCTTC.

V usage is TRBV7-2 and J usage is TRBJ2-3; D is uncertain. V was clipped by 5 bases and J by 0 bases, with 12 bases between them. CDR1 and CDR2 from the germline V gene are SGHTA and FQGNSA. The CDR3 totals 15 residues. CDR3 residues: CASSPFGVSTDTQYF. The CDR3 DNA follows: TGTGCCAGCAGCCCTTTTGGGGTTAGCACAGATACGCAGTATTTT.

This clone appeared once. Here the CDR3 DNA reads TGTGCCAGAAGCCTCAACAGGAAGGGCAATCAGCCCCAGCATTTT. Its protein is CARSLNRKGNQPQHF. The chain couples TRBV5-3 to TRBJ1-5; TRBD1 is a possible D gene (5 bases). TRBV5-3 is annotated as an ORF whose role is uncertain. Trimming removed 4 bases from V and 2 bases from J, with 13 bases in between. The CDR3 totals 15 residues.

The CDR3 protein is CASRTGQGGEKLFF. CDR3 DNA sequence: TGTGCCAGCAGGACCGGACAGGGTGGTGAAAAACTGTTTTTT. The chain couples TRBV6-6 to TRBJ1-4; TRBD1 matches 8 bases. The germline V gene encodes CDR1 MNHNY and CDR2 SVGAGI (reference sequence). This CDR3 comprises 14 residues. Trimming cost V 6 bases and J 7 bases; bases outside gene matches: 7.

V is TRBV5-4 and J is TRBJ2-7; D remains unclear. CDR1 and CDR2 from the germline V gene are SGHNT and YYREEE (reference sequence). This CDR3 comprises 13 residues. The V end was cut by 1 base, the J end by 7 bases, with 12 bases between. CDR3 loop: CASSLRSFPEQYF. In DNA, the CDR3 is TGTGCCAGCAGCTTGAGGAGCTTTCCGGAGCAGTACTTC.

V and J are TRBV7-6 and TRBJ2-3, with 10 bases that match TRBD1. This CDR3 has 16 residues. The germline CDR1 and CDR2 sequences are SGHVS and FNYEAQ. Trimming at V came to 1 base and at J to 2 bases, leaving 3 bases not matched to a gene. DNA for the CDR3: TGTGCCAGCAGCTTAGGGACAGGGGGTAACACAGATACGCAGTATTTT. This encodes CASSLGTGGNTDTQYF. Supplemented by reference TRBV7-6 and TRBJ2-3, the full variable domain reads GAGVSQSPRYKVTKRGQDVALRCDPISGHVSLYWYRQALGQGPEFLTYFNYEAQQDKSGLPNDRFSAERPEGSISTLTIQRTEQRDSAMYRCASSLGTGGNTDTQYFGPGTRLTVL.

This chain links TRBV7-9 with TRBJ2-2; possibly TRBD1 for D (7 bases). The germline V gene encodes CDR1 SEHNR and CDR2 FQNEAQ (reference sequence). The germline V and J ends were trimmed by 2 bases and 3 bases, with 13 bases remaining between them. The CDR3 length is 16 residues. The CDR3 DNA is TGTGCCAGCAGCTTACAACAGGGGAGGTACACCGGGGAGCTGTTTTTT. Encoded protein: CASSLQQGRYTGELFF.

The genes are TRBV5-4 and TRBJ2-1, with D possibly TRBD2 on 6 matching bases. Germline loops: CDR1 SGHNT, CDR2 YYREEE (reference sequence). CDR3 length: 15 residues. V lost 0 bases, J lost 0 bases, and 7 bases lay in between. The CDR3 DNA reads as TGTGCCAGCAGCTTGGGCGGGACCTCCTACAATGAGCAGTTCTTC. Translation gives CASSLGGTSYNEQFF.

The chain combines TRBV19 with TRBJ1-5; no clear D. Germline CDR1 is LNHDA and CDR2 is SQIVND (reference sequence). The CDR3 is 13 amino acids. V was clipped by 8 bases and J by 7 bases, with 15 bases between them. The CDR3 nucleotides read TGTGCCAGTGCGCAGGTGTTCGACCAGCCCCAGCATTTT. Translated: CASAQVFDQPQHF.

The chain combines TRBV2 with TRBJ2-5; D remains unclear. The J call may be wrong; the DNA end is better matched by TRBJ2-7. Germline V gives CDR1 SNHLY, CDR2 FYNNEI. The CDR3 contains 13 residues. The DNA of the CDR3 is TGTGCCAGCAGCGAGCCTTTCTCCTACGAGCAGTACTTC. Its protein product is CASSEPFSYEQYF.

The chain uses TRBV5-1 and TRBJ2-1; possibly TRBD1 for D (5 bases). CDR3 length equals 16 residues. Germline assignment: CDR1 SGHRS and CDR2 YFSETQ. Trimming stripped 1 base from V and 6 bases from J, with 17 bases between. The CDR3 protein is CASSLSNPGSGNEQFF. CDR3 in DNA: TGCGCCAGCAGCTTGAGTAATCCAGGGTCCGGCAATGAGCAGTTCTTC.

V is TRBV15 and J is TRBJ1-1, with D possibly TRBD1 on 6 matching bases. Trimming took off 0 bases at V and 3 bases at J, with 11 bases between the two ends. Germline CDR1 reads LNHNV; CDR2 reads YYDKDF (reference sequence). The CDR3 consists of 15 residues. CDR3 residues: CATSRDSAGDTEAFF. The CDR3 DNA reads TGTGCCACCAGCAGAGATTCGGCAGGGGACACTGAAGCTTTCTTT. The whole variable domain, remainder taken from reference TRBV15 and TRBJ1-1, is DAMVIQNPRYQVTQFGKPVTLSCSQTLNHNVMYWYQQKSSQAPKLLFHYYDKDFNNEADTPDNFQSRRPNTSFCFLDIRSPGLGDTAMYLCATSRDSAGDTEAFFGQGTRLTVV.

The V call is TRBV11-3, the J call TRBJ2-2; either TRBD1 or TRBD2 may supply D (6 bases each). CDR3 length: 16 residues. Trimming stripped 5 bases from V and 5 bases from J, with 18 bases between. In germline, CDR1 is SGHNT, CDR2 YENEEA. The CDR3 DNA reads as TGTGCCAGCAGCCGATCCCGAGGGGGAGGTACCGGGGAGCTGTTTTTT. Its translation: CASSRSRGGGTGELFF.